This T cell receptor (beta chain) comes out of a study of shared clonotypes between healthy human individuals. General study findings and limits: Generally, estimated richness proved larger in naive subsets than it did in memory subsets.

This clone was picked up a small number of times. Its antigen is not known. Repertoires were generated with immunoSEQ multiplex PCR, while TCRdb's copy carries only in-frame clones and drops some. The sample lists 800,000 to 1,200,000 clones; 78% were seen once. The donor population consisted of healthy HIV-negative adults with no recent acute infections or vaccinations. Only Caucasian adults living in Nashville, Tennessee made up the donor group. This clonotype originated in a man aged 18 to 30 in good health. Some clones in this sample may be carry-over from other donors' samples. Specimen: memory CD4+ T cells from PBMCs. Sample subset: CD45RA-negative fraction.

CDR3 protein: CAIGGQATSYNEQFF. In nucleotides, the CDR3 is TGTGCCATCGGCGGACAGGCGACTTCCTACAATGAGCAGTTCTTC. The chain has TRBV10-3 and TRBJ2-1, with 7 bases fitting TRBD1. Germline CDR1 ENHRY, CDR2 SYGVKD. The CDR3 length is 15 residues. The J segment lost 1 base and the V segment lost 8 bases, leaving 8 bases of the junction unmatched.